These 15 T cell receptor beta chains share one sample of origin, sequenced in a study of CD8 T cells in Susac syndrome. Reverse transcription of about 0.45 to 1 ug RNA was carried out with random hexamers. MiXCR, applied by TCRdb to the immunoSEQ multiplex PCR reads, yields one record per CDR3 protein. The table lists approximately 50,000 distinct CDR3 sequences, 85% to 95% of them singletons. The sequenced sample consisted of CD8+ T cells from PBMCs. The receptors originated from a human donor with Susac syndrome.

The chain couples TRBV5-6 to TRBJ1-5; a weak D match, TRBD1 (5 bases). The germline CDR1 and CDR2 sequences are SGHDT and YYEEEE. This CDR3 comprises 15 residues. Trimming pared 5 bases from V and 2 bases from J, leaving 14 bases between. The CDR3 loop is CASSRGIYRNQPQHF. The CDR3 region has the DNA TGTGCCAGCAGTCGGGGGATCTATCGCAATCAGCCCCAGCATTTT.

The V gene is TRBV20-1, the J gene TRBJ2-3, with a tentative D call TRBD1 (6 bases). CDR1 DFQATT and CDR2 SNEGSKA come from the germline V gene (reference sequence). The V end was cut by 6 bases, the J end by 3 bases, with 10 bases between. The CDR3 totals 12 residues. The CDR3, as DNA: TGCAGTGCCACGACAGGTACAGATACGCAGTATTTT. This encodes CSATTGTDTQYF.

The chain uses TRBV30 and TRBJ1-1; tentatively, D is TRBD1 (5 bases). From germline, CDR1 is GTSNPN and CDR2 SVGIG (reference sequence). CDR3 length: 12 residues. V was shortened by 5 bases and J by 0 bases, with 7 bases between the two germline ends. CDR3 region: CAWGTVNTEAFF. CDR3 nucleotides: TGTGCCTGGGGGACGGTGAACACTGAAGCTTTCTTT. Looking up the rest from reference TRBV30 and TRBJ1-1 gives the full variable domain: SQTIHQWPATLVQPVGSPLSLECTVEGTSNPNLYWYRQAAGRGLQLLFYSVGIGQISSEVPQNLSASRPQDRQFILSSKKLLLSDSGFYLCAWGTVNTEAFFGQGTRLTVV.

This rearrangement joins TRBV9 to TRBJ1-5; 9 positions agree with TRBD1. The junction had 3 bases not matched to a gene; V was cut back by 4 bases and J by 7 bases. The CDR3 contains 13 residues. From germline, CDR1 is SGDLS and CDR2 YYNGEE. The CDR3 nucleotides are TGTGCCAGCAGCTCGGGGACAGGGCAGCCCCAGCATTTT. Protein: CASSSGTGQPQHF. The full variable domain, with the rest looked up from reference TRBV9 and TRBJ1-5, is DSGVTQTPKHLITATGQRVTLRCSPRSGDLSVYWYQQSLDQGLQFLIQYYNGEERAKGNILERFSAQQFPDLHSELNLSSLELGDSALYFCASSSGTGQPQHFGDGTRLSIL.

The chain uses TRBV30 and TRBJ2-1, with D tentatively TRBD1 or TRBD2 (5 bases each). The germline V and J ends were trimmed by 4 bases and 2 bases, with 9 bases remaining between them. In germline, CDR1 is GTSNPN, CDR2 SVGIG (reference sequence). This CDR3 comprises 13 residues. DNA of the CDR3: TGTGCCTGGAACGGGGCTACCTACAATGAGCAGTTCTTC. Translation gives CAWNGATYNEQFF. The whole variable domain, remainder taken from reference TRBV30 and TRBJ2-1, is SQTIHQWPATLVQPVGSPLSLECTVEGTSNPNLYWYRQAAGRGLQLLFYSVGIGQISSEVPQNLSASRPQDRQFILSSKKLLLSDSGFYLCAWNGATYNEQFFGPGTRLTVL.

This chain links TRBV7-6 with TRBJ1-2; a possible D gene is TRBD1 (5 bases). Trimming removed 0 bases from V and 2 bases from J, with 10 bases in between. The germline V gene has CDR1 SGHVS and CDR2 FNYEAQ. The length of the CDR3 is 15 residues. This chain's CDR3 is CASSLAGELNYGYTF. The CDR3 region has the DNA TGTGCCAGCAGCTTAGCAGGGGAGCTCAACTATGGCTACACCTTC. The whole variable domain, remainder taken from reference TRBV7-6 and TRBJ1-2, is GAGVSQSPRYKVTKRGQDVALRCDPISGHVSLYWYRQALGQGPEFLTYFNYEAQQDKSGLPNDRFSAERPEGSISTLTIQRTEQRDSAMYRCASSLAGELNYGYTFGSGTRLTVV.

This clonotype was detected once. The chain combines TRBV13 with TRBJ2-3, with 8 bases aligning to TRBD2. CDR1 PRHDT and CDR2 FYEKMQ come from the germline V gene (reference sequence). J lost 3 bases, V lost 2 bases, and 1 base had no gene match. The CDR3 runs to 14 residues. CDR3 in amino acids: CASSLQRGTDTQYF. The DNA for the CDR3 is TGTGCCAGCAGCTTACAGCGGGGGACAGATACGCAGTATTTT.

The chain uses TRBV30 and TRBJ2-3; D remains ambiguous. CDR1 GTSNPN and CDR2 SVGIG come from the germline V gene (reference sequence). V was pared by 2 bases and J by 2 bases, with 11 bases between. This CDR3 spans 14 amino acids. The CDR3 spells CAWSLPGLTDTQYF. DNA of the CDR3: TGTGCCTGGAGTCTCCCCGGGCTCACAGATACGCAGTATTTT. Full variable domain (rest looked up from reference TRBV30 and TRBJ2-3): SQTIHQWPATLVQPVGSPLSLECTVEGTSNPNLYWYRQAAGRGLQLLFYSVGIGQISSEVPQNLSASRPQDRQFILSSKKLLLSDSGFYLCAWSLPGLTDTQYFGPGTRLTVL.

J is TRBJ1-4 and V is TRBV5-6; the match to TRBD1 covers 9 bases. The CDR3 covers 14 residues. The junction had 5 bases not matched to a gene; V was cut back by 5 bases and J by 6 bases. Germline V lookup: CDR1 SGHDT, CDR2 YYEEEE. The CDR3: CASSFGTGHEKLFF. The CDR3 coding sequence is TGTGCCAGCAGTTTCGGGACAGGGCATGAAAAACTGTTTTTT.

The rearrangement links TRBV7-8 to TRBJ2-1; D call uncertain. The CDR3 length is 12 residues. V lost 3 bases and J 6 bases, leaving 6 bases between the germline ends. In germline, CDR1 is SGHVS, CDR2 FQNEAQ. The CDR3 is CASSFAINEQFF. The CDR3 region has the DNA TGTGCCAGCAGCTTCGCGATCAATGAGCAGTTCTTC.

The rearrangement links TRBV12-3 or TRBV12-4 to TRBJ1-2; tentative D call: TRBD1 (5 bases). The CDR3 is 13 residues long. V dropped 6 bases and J dropped 1 base, with 9 bases sitting between them. CDR3 sequence: CASRGRVNYGYTF. CDR3 in DNA: TGTGCCAGCAGGGGACGAGTTAACTATGGCTACACCTTC.

CDR3 nucleotides: TGCAGCGTTCGGGCCTCGGGCACCGGGGAGCTGTTTTTT. Translating it yields CSVRASGTGELFF. The chain uses TRBV29-1 and TRBJ2-2; no firm D call. This CDR3 is built from 13 residues. V lost 5 bases and J 4 bases, leaving 11 bases between the germline ends. Germline CDR1 SQVTM, CDR2 ANQGSEA.

This clonotype was detected only a few times. The gene calls are TRBV5-1 and TRBJ2-5; D uncertain. Germline V CDR1 and CDR2: SGHRS, YFSETQ. This CDR3 comprises 11 residues. V shed 4 bases and J shed 6 bases, with 7 bases lying between them. CDR3 DNA: TGCGCCAGCAGCCCACGTCAGACCCAGTACTTC. Its protein product is CASSPRQTQYF.

The chain uses TRBV6-5 and TRBJ1-6, with TRBD1 matching over 10 bases. Germline V lookup: CDR1 MNHEY, CDR2 SVGAGI. After removal of 0 bases from V and 8 bases from J, the junction contained 7 bases not matched to a gene. The CDR3 contains 17 residues. CDR3 in DNA: TGTGCCAGCAGTTACTCTACATCCGGACAGGGGGATTCACCCCTCCACTTT. Protein: CASSYSTSGQGDSPLHF.

The chain recombines TRBV7-9 with TRBJ1-2, with 11 bases that match TRBD1. V trimming: 5 bases; J trimming: 2 bases; junction bases outside the gene matches: 1. The CDR3 runs to 14 residues. Germline loops: CDR1 SEHNR, CDR2 FQNEAQ (reference sequence). CDR3 residues: CASSRTGGNYGYTF. The CDR3 nucleotides read TGTGCCAGCAGCCGGACAGGGGGCAACTATGGCTACACCTTC.